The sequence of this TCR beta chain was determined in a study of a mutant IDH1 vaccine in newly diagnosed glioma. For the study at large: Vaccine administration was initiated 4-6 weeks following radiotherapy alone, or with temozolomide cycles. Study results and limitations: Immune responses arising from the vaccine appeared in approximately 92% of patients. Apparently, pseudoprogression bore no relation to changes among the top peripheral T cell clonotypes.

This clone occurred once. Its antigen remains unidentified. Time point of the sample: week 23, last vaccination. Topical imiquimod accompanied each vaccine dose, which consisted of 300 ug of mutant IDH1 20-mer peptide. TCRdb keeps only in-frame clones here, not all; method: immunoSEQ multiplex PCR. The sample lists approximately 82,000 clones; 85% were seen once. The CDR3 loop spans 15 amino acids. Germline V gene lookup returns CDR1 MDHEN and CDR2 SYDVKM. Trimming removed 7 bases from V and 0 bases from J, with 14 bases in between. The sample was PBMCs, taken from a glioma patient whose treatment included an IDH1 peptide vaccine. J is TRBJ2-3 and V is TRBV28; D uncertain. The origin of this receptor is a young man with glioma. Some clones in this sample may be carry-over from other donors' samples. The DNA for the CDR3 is TGTGCCAGCAAAGACCACTACACTAGCACAGATACGCAGTATTTT. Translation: CASKDHYTSTDTQYF.